This TCR beta chain was sequenced for a study of technical replicates of blood from a few donors. TCRdb's copy holds only in-frame clones and misses some; the assay was immunoSEQ multiplex PCR. The table shows about 83,000 clones, with just over 90% occurring only once. Trimming left V 5 bases short and J 5 bases short, with 22 bases between. Germline CDR1 and CDR2: SGHNT and YENEEA. The CDR3 spans 18 residues. This receptor was obtained from a human donor in good health. V and J are TRBV11-3 and TRBJ2-6; D not certain. Source material: T cells isolated from PBMCs. The CDR3 here is CASSITLSRQSRANVLTF. The CDR3 DNA follows: TGTGCCAGCAGCATAACCTTATCTCGACAAAGTCGGGCCAACGTCCTGACTTTC.